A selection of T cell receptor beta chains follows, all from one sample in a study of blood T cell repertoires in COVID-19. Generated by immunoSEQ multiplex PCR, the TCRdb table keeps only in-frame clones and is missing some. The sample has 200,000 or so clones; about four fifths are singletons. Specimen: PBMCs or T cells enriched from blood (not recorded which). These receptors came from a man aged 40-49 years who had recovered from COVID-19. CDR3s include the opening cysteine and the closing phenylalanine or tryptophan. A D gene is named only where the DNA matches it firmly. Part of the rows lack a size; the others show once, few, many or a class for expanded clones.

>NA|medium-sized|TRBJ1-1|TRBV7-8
TGTGCCAGCAGTCCTTCTACTGTTAACACTGAAGCTTTCTTT
CASSPSTVNTEAFF
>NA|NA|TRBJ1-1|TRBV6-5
TGTGCCAGCAGTTTAACGGGACAACGTGAAGCTTTCTTT
CASSLTGQREAFF
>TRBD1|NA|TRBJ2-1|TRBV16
TGTGCCAGCAGCCAATACTCAGGGGGAACCTACAATGAGCAGTTCTTC
CASSQYSGGTYNEQFF
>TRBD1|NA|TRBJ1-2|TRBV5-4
TGTGCCAGCAGCCCCAGAGTCTTGACAGGGAACTATGGCTACACCTTC
CASSPRVLTGNYGYTF
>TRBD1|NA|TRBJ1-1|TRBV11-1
TGTGCCAGCAGCCCGCCGACAGGGCTGAACACTGAAGCTTTCTTT
CASSPPTGLNTEAFF
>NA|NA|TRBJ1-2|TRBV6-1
TGTGCCAGCAGTGAAAATGAAGGGGTTAATGGCTACACCTTC
CASSENEGVNGYTF
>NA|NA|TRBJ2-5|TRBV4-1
TGCGCCAGCAGCACAAGGACAGATCAAGAGACCCAGTACTTC
CASSTRTDQETQYF
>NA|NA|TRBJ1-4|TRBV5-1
TGCGCCAGCAGCTTGAACGGGGCAACTAATGAAAAACTGTTTTTT
CASSLNGATNEKLFF
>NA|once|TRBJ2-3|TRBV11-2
TGTGCCAGCAGCGAGGCCGGGGGTGCCTTGGATACGCAGTATTTT
CASSEAGGALDTQYF
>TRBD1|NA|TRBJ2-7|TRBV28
TGTGCCAGCAGTGAGAGCGACAGGGCCTCCTACGAGCAGTACTTC
CASSESDRASYEQYF
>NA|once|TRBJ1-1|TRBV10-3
TGTGCCATCAGTGCAGGCAGGTCCGACGCTGAAGCTTTCTTT
CAISAGRSDAEAFF
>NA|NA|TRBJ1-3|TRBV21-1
TGTGCCAGCAGCAACCCCAGGGCTGAAGGAAACACCATATATTTT
CASSNPRAEGNTIYF
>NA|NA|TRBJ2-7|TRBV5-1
TGCGCCAGCAGCTTCGTCAGGAATTACGAGCAGTACTTC
CASSFVRNYEQYF
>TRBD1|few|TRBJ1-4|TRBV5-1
TGCGCCAGCAGCCTAGGTCCAGGGGGGAATGAAAAACTGTTTTTT
CASSLGPGGNEKLFF
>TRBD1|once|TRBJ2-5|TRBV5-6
TGTGCCAGCAGCACCGGGACAGCCCAAGAGACCCAGTACTTC
CASSTGTAQETQYF
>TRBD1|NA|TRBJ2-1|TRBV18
TGTGCCAGCTCACCCGCGGTACAGGGGATGTACAATGAGCAGTTCTTC
CASSPAVQGMYNEQFF
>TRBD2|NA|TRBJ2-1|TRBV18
TGTGCCAGCTCATCCTGGACTAGCGGGGGCAGTGATGAGCAGTTCTTC
CASSSWTSGGSDEQFF
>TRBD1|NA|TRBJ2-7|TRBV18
TGTGCCAGCTCACCACCGAGGGACAGGGGAGAGCAGTACTTC
CASSPPRDRGEQYF
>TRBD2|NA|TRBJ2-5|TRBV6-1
TGTGCCAGCAGTGAGACAGGGACTAGCGGGGGGTCGGAGACCCAGTACTTC
CASSETGTSGGSETQYF
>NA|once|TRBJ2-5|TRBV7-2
TGTGCCAGCAGCTCACACGAGACCCAGTACTTC
CASSSHETQYF
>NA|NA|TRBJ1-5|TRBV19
TGTGCCAGTAGTCCCGACTATAGCAATCAGCCCCAGCATTTT
CASSPDYSNQPQHF
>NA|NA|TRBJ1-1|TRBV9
TGTGCCAGCAGCGTAGCTTGGGCACAAAACACTGAAGCTTTCTTT
CASSVAWAQNTEAFF
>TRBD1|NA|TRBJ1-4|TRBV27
TGTGCCAGCAGTTTATTAACAGGGGAGAAACTGTTTTTT
CASSLLTGEKLFF
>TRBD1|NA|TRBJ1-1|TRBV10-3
TGTGCCATCAGGAAAACAGGGGGAGTAACTGAAGCTTTCTTT
CAIRKTGGVTEAFF
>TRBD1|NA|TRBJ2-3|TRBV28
TGTGCCAGCAGTTCAAGATGGACAGGGACCCCAGATACGCAGTATTTT
CASSSRWTGTPDTQYF
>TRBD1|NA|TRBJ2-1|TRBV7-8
TGTGCCAGCAGCTTCCGGGACTCAGGGGGCAGGAATGAGCAGTTCTTC
CASSFRDSGGRNEQFF
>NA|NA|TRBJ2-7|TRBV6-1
TGTGCCAGCAGACCTCAGGGGGGTAGGCCCTACGAGCAGTACTTC
CASRPQGGRPYEQYF